The clone carrying this TCR beta chain was seen a few times. This sample is drawn from a study of cytomegalovirus exposure and HLA in healthy donors. Germline V gene data show CDR1 as MNHNS and CDR2 as SASEGT. V lost 2 bases to trimming and J lost 0 bases, with 8 bases between them. The CDR3 sequence is 15 residues long. A multiplex PCR was run with 60 Vbeta primers and 13 Jbeta primers. Method: immunoSEQ multiplex PCR; TCRdb's copy keeps in-frame clones and lacks some. The sample has 83,000 or so clones; 80% to 90% are singletons. The sequenced sample was PBMCs. The V gene is TRBV6-1, the J gene TRBJ2-1; no firm D call. The sequence derives from a woman in her twenties or thirties in good health and CMV-seronegative. This chain's CDR3 is CASSEFKISYNEQFF. The CDR3 DNA sequence: TGTGCCAGCAGTGAATTTAAAATCTCCTACAATGAGCAGTTCTTC.